This T cell receptor beta chain came from a study of blood T cell repertoires in COVID-19. For the study at large: COVID-19 samples, acute and convalescent, were from the United States, Italy and Spain.

V lost 7 bases to trimming and J lost 1 base; unmatched junction nucleotides: 11. The CDR3 totals 16 residues. CDR1 LNHDA and CDR2 SQIVND come from the germline V gene (reference sequence). Generated by immunoSEQ multiplex PCR, the TCRdb table keeps only in-frame clones and is missing some. This sample has more than 350,000 clones; approximately 92% occur once, and the top ten carry 1%. Those who participated ranged in age from roughly 18 to 100 years and resided in about two dozen US areas. Which cohort a participant joined came from the clinical history participants gave. The sequencing sample was made of PBMCs or T cells enriched from blood (not recorded which). The genes are TRBV19 and TRBJ1-2; 8 bases fit TRBD1. The origin of this receptor is a man younger than 35 who had recovered from COVID-19. This chain's CDR3 is CASKVPQGEINYGYTF. The CDR3 DNA follows: TGTGCCAGTAAGGTTCCACAGGGGGAAATTAACTATGGCTACACCTTC.